This is a list of T cell receptor beta chains from one sample in a study of blood T cell repertoires in COVID-19. Method: immunoSEQ multiplex PCR; TCRdb's copy keeps in-frame clones and lacks some. This table holds about 64,000 clones, roughly 77% found once. Sequencing was carried out using peripheral blood. The receptors here all came from a man older than 75 with acute or convalescent COVID-19. CDR3s include the opening cysteine and the closing phenylalanine or tryptophan. Fields, in order: clone size, V gene, J gene, D gene, CDR3 protein, CDR3 DNA. The D gene is left open where the match is weak. For some rows the clone size is stated as once, few or many, or as a class when expanded; others skip it.

clone_size: -
v_call: TRBV5-1
j_call: TRBJ2-1
d_call: TRBD1
cdr3_aa: CASSSDRGYYNEQFF
cdr3_nt: TGCGCCAGCAGCTCAGACAGGGGGTACTACAATGAGCAGTTCTTC

clone_size: few
v_call: TRBV6-2/TRBV6-3
j_call: TRBJ2-7
d_call: -
cdr3_aa: CASSYSLQGATQYF
cdr3_nt: TGTGCCAGCAGTTACTCTTTACAGGGAGCCACGCAGTACTTC

clone_size: -
v_call: TRBV18
j_call: TRBJ1-2
d_call: TRBD1
cdr3_aa: CASSPAGQEGYTF
cdr3_nt: TGTGCCAGCTCACCCGCGGGACAGGAAGGCTACACCTTC

clone_size: -
v_call: TRBV11-3
j_call: TRBJ2-3
d_call: TRBD2
cdr3_aa: CASSRPPGGLDTQYF
cdr3_nt: TGTGCCAGCAGCCGACCACCGGGGGGGCTAGATACGCAGTATTTT

clone_size: few
v_call: TRBV13
j_call: TRBJ2-7
d_call: -
cdr3_aa: CASTPGLTVDEQYF
cdr3_nt: TGTGCCAGTACCCCGGGACTTACGGTCGACGAGCAGTACTTC

clone_size: few
v_call: TRBV5-1
j_call: TRBJ1-4
d_call: -
cdr3_aa: CASSSTDRPNEKLFF
cdr3_nt: TGCGCCAGCAGCTCGACAGACAGACCTAATGAAAAACTGTTTTTT

clone_size: -
v_call: TRBV19
j_call: TRBJ1-1
d_call: TRBD1
cdr3_aa: CASSIQGAVAEAFF
cdr3_nt: TGTGCCAGTAGTATACAGGGGGCCGTCGCTGAAGCTTTCTTT

clone_size: -
v_call: TRBV3-1/TRBV3-2
j_call: TRBJ2-3
d_call: TRBD2
cdr3_aa: CASSQLPGTSGGARNTQYF
cdr3_nt: TGTGCCAGCAGCCAACTTCCCGGGACTAGCGGGGGGGCCCGAAATACGCAGTATTTT

clone_size: -
v_call: TRBV6-2/TRBV6-3
j_call: TRBJ1-1
d_call: TRBD1
cdr3_aa: CASSYKGTGVVEAFF
cdr3_nt: TGTGCCAGCAGTTACAAAGGGACAGGGGTGGTTGAAGCTTTCTTT

clone_size: -
v_call: TRBV11-2
j_call: TRBJ2-5
d_call: TRBD2
cdr3_aa: CASSLSSGVQETQYF
cdr3_nt: TGTGCCAGCAGCTTATCTAGCGGGGTCCAGGAGACCCAGTACTTC

clone_size: -
v_call: TRBV6-5
j_call: TRBJ1-3
d_call: -
cdr3_aa: CASSQDTGNTIYF
cdr3_nt: TGTGCCAGCAGTCAGGACACCGGAAACACCATATATTTT

clone_size: -
v_call: TRBV30
j_call: TRBJ1-1
d_call: TRBD1
cdr3_aa: CAWSPRQGDTEAFF
cdr3_nt: TGTGCCTGGAGTCCCAGACAGGGCGACACTGAAGCTTTCTTT

clone_size: -
v_call: TRBV7-3
j_call: TRBJ2-2
d_call: -
cdr3_aa: CASSLASHTGELFF
cdr3_nt: TGTGCCAGCAGCTTGGCCTCCCACACCGGGGAGCTGTTTTTT

clone_size: -
v_call: TRBV5-4
j_call: TRBJ1-2
d_call: TRBD1
cdr3_aa: CASGQDRNYGYTF
cdr3_nt: TGTGCCAGCGGACAGGACAGAAACTATGGCTACACCTTC

clone_size: -
v_call: TRBV18
j_call: TRBJ1-6
d_call: -
cdr3_aa: CASSATKVNNSPLHF
cdr3_nt: TGTGCCAGCTCAGCGACAAAAGTTAATAATTCACCCCTCCACTTT

clone_size: -
v_call: TRBV5-5
j_call: TRBJ1-1
d_call: -
cdr3_aa: CASSAAGDTEAFF
cdr3_nt: TGTGCCAGCAGCGCAGCAGGGGACACTGAAGCTTTCTTT

clone_size: -
v_call: TRBV5-1
j_call: TRBJ1-2
d_call: TRBD1
cdr3_aa: CASSLERRGHGYTF
cdr3_nt: TGCGCCAGCAGCTTGGAACGCAGGGGGCATGGCTACACCTTC

clone_size: -
v_call: TRBV2
j_call: TRBJ2-3
d_call: TRBD1
cdr3_aa: CASSKTGESTDTQYF
cdr3_nt: TGTGCCAGCAGTAAAACAGGGGAGAGCACAGATACGCAGTATTTT

clone_size: -
v_call: TRBV6-5
j_call: TRBJ1-1
d_call: -
cdr3_aa: CASTRGGRSSTEAFF
cdr3_nt: TGTGCCAGCACCCGGGGGGGGCGTAGTAGTACTGAAGCTTTCTTT

clone_size: -
v_call: TRBV14
j_call: TRBJ1-2
d_call: -
cdr3_aa: CASSQTRTWGYTF
cdr3_nt: TGTGCCAGCAGCCAAACCCGGACTTGGGGCTACACCTTC

clone_size: -
v_call: TRBV7-2
j_call: TRBJ2-7
d_call: -
cdr3_aa: CASSLGTGGSSYEQYF
cdr3_nt: TGTGCCAGCAGCTTAGGAACCGGGGGAAGCTCCTACGAGCAGTACTTC

clone_size: -
v_call: TRBV9
j_call: TRBJ2-7
d_call: TRBD2
cdr3_aa: CASSVGPGGASYEQYF
cdr3_nt: TGTGCCAGCAGCGTAGGTCCCGGGGGGGCTTCCTACGAGCAGTACTTC

clone_size: once
v_call: TRBV18
j_call: TRBJ1-4
d_call: TRBD1
cdr3_aa: CASSREGAGTNEKLFF
cdr3_nt: TGTGCCAGCTCTCGTGAGGGGGCGGGCACTAATGAAAAACTGTTTTTT

clone_size: -
v_call: TRBV25-1
j_call: TRBJ1-2
d_call: -
cdr3_aa: CASSSPGGRTNYGYTF
cdr3_nt: TGTGCCAGCAGTTCCCCTGGCGGCAGAACCAACTATGGCTACACCTTC

clone_size: -
v_call: TRBV5-1
j_call: TRBJ2-5
d_call: -
cdr3_aa: CASSLRGAGAETQYF
cdr3_nt: TGCGCCAGCAGCTTGCGGGGGGCGGGAGCAGAGACCCAGTACTTC

clone_size: few
v_call: TRBV11-3
j_call: TRBJ1-6
d_call: -
cdr3_aa: CASSAPGHLNSPLHF
cdr3_nt: TGTGCCAGCAGCGCCCCGGGACACCTTAATTCACCCCTCCACTTT

clone_size: once
v_call: TRBV5-1
j_call: TRBJ2-5
d_call: -
cdr3_aa: CASSLVLGARETQYF
cdr3_nt: TGCGCCAGCAGCTTGGTTTTAGGGGCGAGGGAGACCCAGTACTTC

clone_size: few
v_call: TRBV21-1
j_call: TRBJ1-2
d_call: -
cdr3_aa: CASSNKRATTVGYTF
cdr3_nt: TGTGCCAGCAGCAATAAGCGGGCTACGACAGTAGGCTACACCTTC

clone_size: -
v_call: TRBV25-1
j_call: TRBJ2-1
d_call: -
cdr3_aa: CASRSRGFNEQFF
cdr3_nt: TGTGCCAGCAGATCCCGGGGGTTCAATGAGCAGTTCTTC

clone_size: -
v_call: TRBV11-2
j_call: TRBJ2-2
d_call: TRBD1
cdr3_aa: CASTEQGSGTGELFF
cdr3_nt: TGTGCCAGCACCGAACAGGGGTCCGGCACCGGGGAGCTGTTTTTT

clone_size: -
v_call: TRBV5-5
j_call: TRBJ1-5
d_call: -
cdr3_aa: CASSLGGRAQRSNQPQHF
cdr3_nt: TGTGCCAGCAGCTTAGGAGGCCGGGCCCAACGGAGCAATCAGCCCCAGCATTTT

clone_size: -
v_call: TRBV5-1
j_call: TRBJ1-1
d_call: TRBD1
cdr3_aa: CASGLDRPNTEAFF
cdr3_nt: TGCGCCAGCGGCCTGGACAGGCCGAACACTGAAGCTTTCTTT

clone_size: -
v_call: TRBV14
j_call: TRBJ2-6
d_call: -
cdr3_aa: CASSQGSGSGANVLTF
cdr3_nt: TGTGCCAGCAGCCAAGGGTCGGGGTCCGGGGCCAACGTCCTGACTTTC

clone_size: few
v_call: TRBV6-1
j_call: TRBJ2-7
d_call: -
cdr3_aa: CASSEAQRSYEQYF
cdr3_nt: TGTGCCAGCAGTGAGGCACAACGCTCCTACGAGCAGTACTTC

clone_size: -
v_call: TRBV7-2
j_call: TRBJ2-5
d_call: -
cdr3_aa: CASSSGNLKETQYF
cdr3_nt: TGTGCCAGCAGCTCCGGGAACCTGAAAGAGACCCAGTACTTC

clone_size: -
v_call: TRBV5-6
j_call: TRBJ2-2
d_call: -
cdr3_aa: CASSLPSTGELFF
cdr3_nt: TGTGCCAGCAGCTTACCGAGTACCGGGGAGCTGTTTTTT

clone_size: -
v_call: TRBV6-1
j_call: TRBJ1-2
d_call: -
cdr3_aa: CASSEENYGYTF
cdr3_nt: TGTGCCAGCAGTGAGGAGAACTATGGCTACACCTTC

clone_size: -
v_call: TRBV20-1
j_call: TRBJ2-5
d_call: TRBD2
cdr3_aa: CSASGGASGGLGETQYF
cdr3_nt: TGCAGTGCTAGTGGTGGCGCTAGCGGGGGTCTTGGCGAGACCCAGTACTTC

clone_size: once
v_call: TRBV11-2
j_call: TRBJ2-3
d_call: -
cdr3_aa: CASSFWGVPTDTQYF
cdr3_nt: TGTGCCAGCAGCTTTTGGGGCGTCCCCACAGATACGCAGTATTTT

clone_size: -
v_call: TRBV11-3
j_call: TRBJ2-3
d_call: -
cdr3_aa: CASSFSTSTDTQYF
cdr3_nt: TGTGCCAGCAGCTTTTCTACTAGCACAGATACGCAGTATTTT

clone_size: -
v_call: TRBV30
j_call: TRBJ1-5
d_call: -
cdr3_aa: CAWSVAGPIGNQPQHF
cdr3_nt: TGTGCCTGGAGTGTTGCGGGGCCGATTGGCAATCAGCCCCAGCATTTT

clone_size: -
v_call: TRBV2
j_call: TRBJ1-2
d_call: -
cdr3_aa: CASSAGDGFYGYTF
cdr3_nt: TGTGCCAGCAGTGCGGGGGACGGATTCTATGGCTACACCTTC

clone_size: -
v_call: TRBV6-6
j_call: TRBJ1-2
d_call: TRBD1
cdr3_aa: CASSPPGGRGYTF
cdr3_nt: TGTGCCAGCAGCCCCCCAGGGGGCAGAGGCTACACCTTC

clone_size: -
v_call: TRBV10-2
j_call: TRBJ1-3
d_call: -
cdr3_aa: CASRAGDTIYF
cdr3_nt: TGCGCCAGCAGGGCCGGGGACACCATATATTTT

clone_size: -
v_call: TRBV7-9
j_call: TRBJ1-5
d_call: -
cdr3_aa: CASSLDLADQPQHF
cdr3_nt: TGTGCCAGCAGCTTAGATCTGGCGGATCAGCCCCAGCATTTT

clone_size: once
v_call: TRBV7-9
j_call: TRBJ1-1
d_call: -
cdr3_aa: CASSLDQGMNTEAFF
cdr3_nt: TGTGCCAGCAGCTTAGATCAGGGAATGAACACTGAAGCTTTCTTT

clone_size: -
v_call: TRBV7-2
j_call: TRBJ1-1
d_call: -
cdr3_aa: CASSLARVRGTEAFF
cdr3_nt: TGTGCCAGCAGCTTAGCTCGGGTCCGGGGCACTGAAGCTTTCTTT

clone_size: -
v_call: TRBV28
j_call: TRBJ2-2
d_call: TRBD1
cdr3_aa: CASSYPGQGGTGELFF
cdr3_nt: TGTGCCAGCAGTTATCCGGGACAGGGGGGCACCGGGGAGCTGTTTTTT

clone_size: -
v_call: TRBV19
j_call: TRBJ1-4
d_call: TRBD1
cdr3_aa: CASGQGVNEKLFF
cdr3_nt: TGTGCCAGCGGACAGGGGGTGAATGAAAAACTGTTTTTT

clone_size: -
v_call: TRBV18
j_call: TRBJ1-2
d_call: -
cdr3_aa: CASSQRLGDYGYTF
cdr3_nt: TGTGCCAGCTCACAGCGGCTTGGGGACTATGGCTACACCTTC

clone_size: few
v_call: TRBV7-9
j_call: TRBJ2-7
d_call: -
cdr3_aa: CASSFLNRPYEQYF
cdr3_nt: TGTGCCAGCAGCTTTCTCAACAGGCCGTACGAGCAGTACTTC

clone_size: -
v_call: TRBV19
j_call: TRBJ1-5
d_call: -
cdr3_aa: CASSIPYRAGQPQHF
cdr3_nt: TGTGCCAGTAGTATCCCCTACAGGGCTGGGCAGCCCCAGCATTTT

clone_size: few
v_call: TRBV11-2
j_call: TRBJ2-3
d_call: -
cdr3_aa: CASRRLGPDTQYF
cdr3_nt: TGTGCCAGCAGAAGACTAGGCCCAGATACGCAGTATTTT

clone_size: -
v_call: TRBV3-1/TRBV3-2
j_call: TRBJ1-2
d_call: -
cdr3_aa: CASSLGLSYGYTF
cdr3_nt: TGTGCCAGCAGCCTAGGACTCTCCTATGGCTACACCTTC

clone_size: -
v_call: TRBV20-1
j_call: TRBJ2-5
d_call: -
cdr3_aa: CSASRDLRQTQYF
cdr3_nt: TGCAGTGCTAGTCGGGATCTAAGACAGACCCAGTACTTC